The 2 T cell receptor beta chains in this list originate from one sample, sequenced in a study of T cell responses to AZD1222 COVID-19 vaccine. Repertoires were generated with immunoSEQ multiplex PCR, while TCRdb's copy carries only in-frame clones and drops some. The data show roughly 150,000 clones, roughly 92% seen once. Sequences were derived from peripheral blood, sampled 28 days after the second AZD1222 dose. The receptors derive from an adult who received the AZD1222 COVID-19 vaccine.

J is TRBJ2-7 and V is TRBV11-2; 13 nucleotides align to TRBD2. There are 17 residues in the CDR3. Germline CDR1 reads SGHAT; CDR2 reads FQNNGV. Germline trimming cut 3 bases from V and 5 bases from J; bases unmatched to any gene: 10. DNA of the CDR3: TGTGCCAGCAGCTTCCGACTAGCGGGAGGCCCTTACCACGAGCAGTACTTC. Its translation is CASSFRLAGGPYHEQYF. Full variable domain (remainder filled in from reference TRBV11-2 and TRBJ2-7): EAGVAQSPRYKIIEKRQSVAFWCNPISGHATLYWYQQILGQGPKLLIQFQNNGVVDDSQLPKDRFSAERLKGVDSTLKIQPAKLEDSAVYLCASSFRLAGGPYHEQYFGPGTRLTVT.

Only one count was recorded for this clone. This chain links TRBV6-2 or TRBV6-3 with TRBJ2-5; D is unresolved. Trimming removed 4 bases at V and 2 bases at J, with 5 bases between. The CDR3 sequence is 12 residues long. CDR1 is MNHEY, CDR2 SVGEGT, per germline. The CDR3 DNA reads TGTGCCAGCAGTTGGGGTCAAGAGACCCAGTACTTC. This sequence encodes CASSWGQETQYF.